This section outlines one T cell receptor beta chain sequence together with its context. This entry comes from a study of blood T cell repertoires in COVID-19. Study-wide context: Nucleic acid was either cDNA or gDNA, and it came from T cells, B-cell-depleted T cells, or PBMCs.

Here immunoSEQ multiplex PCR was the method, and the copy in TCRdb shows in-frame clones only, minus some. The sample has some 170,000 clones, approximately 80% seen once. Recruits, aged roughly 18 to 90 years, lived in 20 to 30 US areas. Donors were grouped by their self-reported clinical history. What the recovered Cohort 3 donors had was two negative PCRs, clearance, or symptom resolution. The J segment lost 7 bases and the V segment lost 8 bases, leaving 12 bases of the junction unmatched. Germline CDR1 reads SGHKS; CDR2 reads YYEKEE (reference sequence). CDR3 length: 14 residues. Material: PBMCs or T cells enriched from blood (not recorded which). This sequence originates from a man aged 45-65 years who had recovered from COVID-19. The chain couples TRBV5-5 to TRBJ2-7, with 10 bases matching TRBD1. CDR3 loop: CASGRGTGDEEQYF. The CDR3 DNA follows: TGTGCCAGTGGGCGAGGGACAGGGGATGAGGAGCAGTACTTC.